This T cell receptor beta chain came from a study of technical replicates of blood from a handful of donors. Libraries were prepared by immunoSEQ multiplex PCR; TCRdb keeps only in-frame clonotypes and omits some of them. The sample has 65,000 to 90,000 clones, just over 90% seen once. Germline V gives CDR1 SEHNR, CDR2 FQNEAQ (reference sequence). The CDR3 is made up of 14 amino acids. Trimming removed 5 bases from V and 0 bases from J, with 11 bases in between. The source of this sequence is a human donor in good health. Sequenced sample: T cells isolated from PBMCs. This chain links TRBV7-9 with TRBJ2-7; no firm D call. The CDR3 nucleotides read TGTGCCAGCAGCCCTCCTGCCAGCTCCTACGAGCAGTACTTC. Protein: CASSPPASSYEQYF.